These T cell receptor beta chains were read from a single sample in a study of vaccination and CD4 T cells after COVID-19. These receptors' targets are unknown. Via MiXCR, TCRdb re-called the PCR reads, giving one row per CDR3 protein. The data contain 7,000 to 9,000 distinct CDR3 sequences, around 40% of them seen just once; the ten biggest clones take up about 15%. The sequenced sample consisted of CD4+ T cells from blood, cultured in vitro. Receptors were obtained from a human donor in good health. The CDR3 runs from the conserved cysteine through the conserved F or W. The order of the fields is J gene, clone size, D gene, V gene, CDR3 protein, CDR3 DNA. The D gene is left open where the match is weak. Clone size is stated in some rows and not others, as once, few, many or a class when expanded.

j_gene: TRBJ1-2
abundance: -
d_gene: -
v_gene: TRBV27
CDR3aa: CASREGGYGYTF
CDR3nt: TGTGCCAGCAGGGAGGGTGGCTATGGCTACACCTTC

j_gene: TRBJ2-7
abundance: -
d_gene: -
v_gene: TRBV27
CDR3aa: CASGDWIHEQYF
CDR3nt: TGTGCCAGCGGTGATTGGATCCACGAGCAGTACTTC

j_gene: TRBJ1-2
abundance: -
d_gene: -
v_gene: TRBV20-1
CDR3aa: CSARPEAFRYTF
CDR3nt: TGCAGTGCTCGTCCAGAAGCATTCCGCTACACCTTC

j_gene: TRBJ1-1
abundance: -
d_gene: TRBD1
v_gene: TRBV11-1
CDR3aa: CASAGQGLWEGTEAFF
CDR3nt: TGTGCCAGCGCAGGACAGGGGTTATGGGAAGGCACTGAAGCTTTCTTT

j_gene: TRBJ1-1
abundance: -
d_gene: -
v_gene: TRBV11-2
CDR3aa: CASSLGPVGTEAFF
CDR3nt: TGTGCCAGCAGCTTGGGCCCAGTGGGCACTGAAGCTTTCTTT

j_gene: TRBJ2-7
abundance: -
d_gene: TRBD2
v_gene: TRBV10-2
CDR3aa: CASSLQRGGFYEQYF
CDR3nt: TGCGCCAGCAGCTTACAGCGGGGGGGCTTCTACGAGCAGTACTTC

j_gene: TRBJ2-1
abundance: -
d_gene: TRBD2
v_gene: TRBV6-1
CDR3aa: CASSEVAGGYNEQFF
CDR3nt: TGTGCCAGCAGTGAAGTAGCGGGGGGGTACAATGAGCAGTTCTTC

j_gene: TRBJ1-2
abundance: medium-sized
d_gene: -
v_gene: TRBV5-1
CDR3aa: CASSLLTQDYGYTF
CDR3nt: TGCGCCAGCAGCTTGCTCACACAGGACTATGGCTACACCTTC

j_gene: TRBJ1-5
abundance: -
d_gene: -
v_gene: TRBV12-3/TRBV12-4
CDR3aa: CASKGGRDNQPQHF
CDR3nt: TGTGCCTCAAAAGGGGGTCGGGATAATCAGCCCCAGCATTTT

j_gene: TRBJ2-7
abundance: -
d_gene: TRBD2
v_gene: TRBV7-6
CDR3aa: CASSLETGGSYEQYF
CDR3nt: TGTGCCAGCAGCTTAGAGACGGGGGGCTCCTACGAGCAGTACTTC

j_gene: TRBJ2-7
abundance: few
d_gene: TRBD2
v_gene: TRBV30
CDR3aa: CAWTSGGYEQYF
CDR3nt: TGTGCCTGGACTAGCGGGGGCTACGAGCAGTACTTC

j_gene: TRBJ1-2
abundance: -
d_gene: -
v_gene: TRBV6-5
CDR3aa: CASSYSWEGANYGYTF
CDR3nt: TGTGCCAGCAGTTACTCGTGGGAAGGGGCTAACTATGGCTACACCTTC

j_gene: TRBJ2-7
abundance: -
d_gene: -
v_gene: TRBV6-1
CDR3aa: CASSEEGIEQYF
CDR3nt: TGTGCCAGCAGTGAAGAAGGGATCGAGCAGTACTTC

j_gene: TRBJ1-1
abundance: -
d_gene: -
v_gene: TRBV11-2
CDR3aa: CASSSTGRWEAFF
CDR3nt: TGTGCCAGCAGCTCAACAGGGAGGTGGGAAGCTTTCTTT

j_gene: TRBJ2-3
abundance: -
d_gene: -
v_gene: TRBV6-2/TRBV6-3
CDR3aa: CASTKSSTQYF
CDR3nt: TGTGCCAGCACAAAATCCTCTACGCAGTATTTT

j_gene: TRBJ1-1
abundance: -
d_gene: -
v_gene: TRBV27
CDR3aa: CASSPLRTAVLNTEAFF
CDR3nt: TGTGCCAGCAGTCCCCTTCGGACAGCGGTCTTGAACACTGAAGCTTTCTTT

j_gene: TRBJ1-1
abundance: -
d_gene: TRBD1
v_gene: TRBV5-4
CDR3aa: CASSLKTGGSTEAFF
CDR3nt: TGTGCCAGCAGCCTAAAGACAGGGGGGTCGACTGAAGCTTTCTTT

j_gene: TRBJ1-1
abundance: -
d_gene: -
v_gene: TRBV10-2
CDR3aa: CASSESGGLFDTEAFF
CDR3nt: TGCGCCAGCAGTGAGTCGGGGGGGTTATTCGACACTGAAGCTTTCTTT

j_gene: TRBJ2-1
abundance: -
d_gene: -
v_gene: TRBV7-7
CDR3aa: CASSFGFIGGSSYNEQFF
CDR3nt: TGTGCTAGCAGCTTCGGCTTCATAGGGGGAAGCTCCTACAATGAGCAGTTCTTC

j_gene: TRBJ1-2
abundance: few
d_gene: TRBD1
v_gene: TRBV27
CDR3aa: CASSTLTGGPNGYTF
CDR3nt: TGTGCCAGCAGTACCTTGACAGGGGGCCCGAATGGCTACACCTTC

j_gene: TRBJ2-1
abundance: few
d_gene: TRBD2
v_gene: TRBV20-1
CDR3aa: CSASSGAVNEQFF
CDR3nt: TGCAGTGCTAGTAGCGGGGCCGTCAATGAGCAGTTCTTC

j_gene: TRBJ1-1
abundance: -
d_gene: -
v_gene: TRBV10-2
CDR3aa: CASSGQKNTEAFF
CDR3nt: TGCGCCAGCAGTGGACAGAAGAACACTGAAGCTTTCTTT

j_gene: TRBJ2-1
abundance: -
d_gene: TRBD2
v_gene: TRBV6-4
CDR3aa: CASSEELAGGLYEQFF
CDR3nt: TGTGCCAGCAGTGAAGAACTAGCGGGGGGGCTCTATGAGCAGTTCTTC

j_gene: TRBJ2-1
abundance: few
d_gene: -
v_gene: TRBV12-3/TRBV12-4
CDR3aa: CASSLPPNNEQFF
CDR3nt: TGTGCCAGCAGTTTACCCCCTAACAATGAGCAGTTCTTC

j_gene: TRBJ2-7
abundance: -
d_gene: -
v_gene: TRBV11-1
CDR3aa: CASSLEGTYEQYF
CDR3nt: TGTGCCAGCAGCTTGGAGGGAACCTACGAGCAGTACTTC